The 16 T cell receptor beta chains listed next were all sequenced from one sample in a study of T cells in Graves' hyperthyroidism and ophthalmopathy. Amplification yielded TCR beta CDR3 regions, with RNA transcripts as the source. The TCR CDR3 first-round RT-PCR relied on the HTBI primer set. In TCRdb, the multiplex PCR reads were re-called with MiXCR into one record per CDR3 protein. The sample holds around 690,000 distinct CDR3 sequences; around 16% are singletons and the top ten take about a sixth. The sequenced sample consisted of blood. These receptors were obtained from a man between 50 and 59 years old with Graves' hyperthyroidism.

The chain recombines TRBV28 with TRBJ1-1; 8 nucleotides align to TRBD1. The trim removed 2 bases at V and 1 base at J, leaving 6 bases unmatched. This CDR3 has 16 amino acids. Germline V gene lookup returns CDR1 MDHEN and CDR2 SYDVKM. CDR3 nucleotides: TGTGCCAGCAGTTTACCGGCCGGGACAGGGAACACTGAAGCTTTCTTT. This translates into CASSLPAGTGNTEAFF.

The CDR3 here is CASSPRASPDEQYF. The CDR3 DNA reads as TGCGCCAGCAGCCCTCGGGCGTCCCCCGACGAGCAGTACTTC. The gene calls are TRBV4-1 and TRBJ2-7; D remains ambiguous. The ends were cut back, 4 bases at V and 5 bases at J, with 15 bases in the middle. Germline CDR1 and CDR2: MGHRA and YSYEKL. The length of the CDR3 is 14 residues.

This clonotype came up many times. The chain recombines TRBV20-1 with TRBJ2-5; 8 nucleotides line up with TRBD1. Trimming took 6 bases from V and 11 from J; bases not matched to a gene: 14. The CDR3 contains 13 residues. Germline-derived CDR1 and CDR2 are DFQATT and SNEGSKA (reference sequence). The CDR3, as DNA: TGCAGTGCCACCGGGACAGGCAATTTTGTTCAGTACTTC. It translates to CSATGTGNFVQYF.

This chain joins TRBV28 and TRBJ2-5; no clear D gene. Per germline, CDR1 MDHEN and CDR2 SYDVKM. The V end was cut by 6 bases, the J end by 5 bases, with 19 bases between. The CDR3 extends over 15 amino acids. In nucleotides, the CDR3 is TGTGCCAGCAGCCCTGAAACGGCAGCCGGGGAGACCCAGTACTTC. It translates to CASSPETAAGETQYF.

The table lists this clonotype with many counts. The chain employs TRBV20-1 and TRBJ1-1; 7 positions match TRBD1. Looked up from germline, CDR1 is DFQATT and CDR2 is SNEGSKA (reference sequence). Losses at the gene ends were 6 bases for V and 1 base for J; bases not matched to a gene: 11. The CDR3 runs to 15 residues. CDR3 amino acids: CSAPDRALGNTEAFF. DNA for the CDR3: TGCAGTGCCCCCGACAGGGCCCTTGGGAACACTGAAGCTTTCTTT.

This clonotype was counted a few times. The chain carries TRBV6-2 or TRBV6-3 and TRBJ1-1, with no clear D. Deletions cut 5 bases from V and 0 bases from J, with 10 bases between. The CDR3 totals 14 residues. CDR1 and CDR2 (germline): MNHEY, SVGEGT. CDR3: CASSPPSLNTEAFF. The DNA for the CDR3 is TGTGCCAGCAGTCCTCCGTCACTGAACACTGAAGCTTTCTTT.

The table lists this clonotype with a few counts. V and J are TRBV4-1 and TRBJ2-5; D not certain. Germline-derived CDR1 and CDR2 are MGHRA and YSYEKL. The germline V and J ends were trimmed by 0 bases and 5 bases, with 16 bases remaining between them. This CDR3 region has 16 residues. CDR3 sequence reads: CASSQDRIGEVETQYF. The CDR3 region has the DNA TGCGCCAGCAGCCAAGATCGGATCGGAGAAGTGGAGACCCAGTACTTC.

This clonotype came up many times. The chain recombines TRBV10-3 with TRBJ2-5; TRBD1 is a possible D gene (6 bases). Looked up from germline, CDR1 is ENHRY and CDR2 is SYGVKD. V was pared by 1 base and J by 4 bases, with 13 bases between. The CDR3 loop spans 15 amino acids. In DNA, the CDR3 is TGTGCCATCAGTGAGTTGGCAGGGGTGGCAGAGACCCAGTACTTC. Translation gives CAISELAGVAETQYF.

The chain couples TRBV7-3 to TRBJ2-7, with TRBD1 matching 11 bases. V was clipped by 5 bases and J by 6 bases; unmatched bases: 12. Germline lookup yields CDR1 SGHTA and CDR2 FQGTGA. The CDR3 covers 16 residues. The DNA of the CDR3 is TGTGCCAGCAGCGGACTTGTTAGGACAGGGGGCTTCGAGCAGTACTTC. Its protein product is CASSGLVRTGGFEQYF. Based on the CDR3 plus reference TRBV7-3 and TRBJ2-7, the full variable domain is GAGVSQTPSNKVTEKGKYVELRCDPISGHTALYWYRQSLGQGPEFLIYFQGTGAADDSGLPNDRFFAVRPEGSVSTLKIQRTERGDSAVYLCASSGLVRTGGFEQYFGPGTRLTVT.

This clonotype was seen many times. One junction end does not reproduce the germline sequence, and a read error may be involved. The CDR3 region has the DNA TGTGCCAGCAGCCTCGGAGGTGGGACCTACAATGAGCAGTTCTTC. Residues: CASSLGGGTYNEQFF. This chain joins TRBV5-1 and TRBJ2-1, with a tentative D call TRBD2 (5 bases). In germline, CDR1 is SGHRS, CDR2 YFSETQ. The CDR3 runs to 15 residues.

This clonotype has ten or more counts. The V and J genes are TRBV5-1 and TRBJ2-1, with 10 bases matching TRBD2. CDR1 and CDR2 (germline): SGHRS, YFSETQ. The CDR3 loop spans 16 amino acids. Trimming cost V 1 base and J 5 bases; bases outside gene matches: 6. The DNA of the CDR3 is TGCGCCAGCAGCTTGCTCCGAGCGGGAGGGGACAATGAGCAGTTCTTC. This gives the protein CASSLLRAGGDNEQFF.

There are many counts of this clonotype. This chain joins TRBV28 and TRBJ2-7; TRBD2 matches 8 bases. Germline values: CDR1 MDHEN, CDR2 SYDVKM. The CDR3 is 13 amino acids. The CDR3 bases are TGTGCGTCTTCGGGGACTAGCTCCTACGAGCAGTACTTC. Translating it yields CASSGTSSYEQYF.

This clonotype was seen once. A much larger clone sits a single nucleotide away, making a read error possible. The rearrangement joins TRBV5-1 to TRBJ2-3, with TRBD2 as a possible D gene (5 bases). Germline loops: CDR1 SGHRS, CDR2 YFSETQ. The CDR3 totals 16 residues. CDR3 protein: CASSLGASRNTDMQYF. CDR3 DNA: TGCGCCAGCAGCTTGGGGGCTAGCCGGAACACAGATATGCAGTATTTT.

This clonotype has ten or more counts. This chain connects TRBV27 to TRBJ1-6, with unresolved D. Per the germline V gene, CDR1 is MNHEY and CDR2 is SMNVEV (reference sequence). The length of the CDR3 is 13 residues. Trimming cost V 0 bases and J 7 bases, with 4 bases left between them. The chain's CDR3 is CASSLSKNSPLHF. For the CDR3, the DNA is TGTGCCAGCAGTTTATCAAAAAATTCACCCCTCCACTTT.

The J gene is TRBJ2-7, the V gene TRBV14; 7 bases match TRBD2. Germline V gene data show CDR1 as SGHDN and CDR2 as FVKESK. With 4 bases clipped from V and 5 bases from J, the junction kept 11 bases outside the gene matches. The CDR3 covers 15 residues. CDR3 DNA sequence: TGTGCCAGCAGCCCCCGGGGGGACGGGACCCACGAGCAGTACTTC. Protein: CASSPRGDGTHEQYF.

In its sample, this clonotype was seen a few times. J is TRBJ2-7 and V is TRBV7-8; D gene uncertain. Trimming left V 2 bases short and J 1 base short, with 12 bases between. CDR3 length: 15 amino acids. Germline-derived CDR1 and CDR2 are SGHVS and FQNEAQ. In DNA form, the CDR3 reads TGTGCCAGCAGCTTATGGGAATACGGGTCCTACGAGCAGTACTTC. Translated: CASSLWEYGSYEQYF.